This T cell receptor (beta chain) was recorded in a study of T cells in Graves' hyperthyroidism and ophthalmopathy. Germline V lookup: CDR1 SGHNT, CDR2 YYREEE (reference sequence). After removal of 6 bases from V and 4 bases from J, the junction contained 10 bases not matched to a gene. This CDR3 has 16 residues. Clinicians diagnosed patients from clinical symptoms, serum thyroxine and TRAb, thyroid ultrasound and orbital computed tomography. Amplified TCR beta CDR3 regions came from RNA transcripts. The study used the HTBI primer set for a first-round RT-PCR of the TCR CDR3. TCRdb re-derived calls from the multiplex PCR reads in MiXCR, one entry per CDR3 protein. The table shows about 290,000 distinct CDR3 sequences, with 15% to 20% occurring only once. This clonotype was detected a few times. Its antigen is unidentified. Study findings and constraints: Researchers found most expanded thyroid clonotypes above 0.001 in blood as well. Model predictions of ophthalmopathy came a median around 6.5 months before onset.

Material for sequencing was blood. The receptor's source is a man aged 25-45 years with Graves' hyperthyroidism. This chain connects TRBV5-4 to TRBJ2-5, with 12 positions matching TRBD1. The CDR3 protein is CASTPPRDRGLETQYF. The CDR3 coding sequence is TGTGCCAGCACCCCACCTCGGGACAGGGGGCTAGAGACCCAGTACTTC.